This passage covers 28 T cell receptor beta chains from one sample sequenced in a study of Ad26.COV2.S vaccination and SARS-CoV-2 variants. Profiled with immunoSEQ multiplex PCR; TCRdb holds only in-frame clones, not every one. This table holds 380,000 or so clones, around 88% found once. Indicated treatment: some 19 received Ad26.COV2.S at low or high dose, single or two shots; about 5 received placebo; per-sample allocation not given. Specimens were obtained on day 63 following the first vaccine or placebo injection. The starting material was peripheral blood, obtained in a trial of Ad26.COV2.S vaccine versus placebo. The receptors here all came from a person between 18 and 60 years old who received the Ad26.COV2.S COVID-19 vaccine or a placebo.

The rearrangement links TRBV25-1 to TRBJ2-7, with 11 bases identical to TRBD1. Germline trimming cut 6 bases from V and 4 bases from J; bases unmatched to any gene: 2. Looked up from germline, CDR1 is MGHDK and CDR2 is SYGVNS. The CDR3 runs to 13 residues. The CDR3 coding sequence is TGTGCCAGCAGAGGACAGGGGGCGTACGAGCAGTACTTC. Its translation is CASRGQGAYEQYF.

The V and J genes are TRBV7-2 and TRBJ2-7, with TRBD2 matching over 8 bases. Germline values: CDR1 SGHTA, CDR2 FQGNSA. V lost 2 bases and J lost 5; bases outside the gene matches: 8. The CDR3 runs 15 residues. CDR3 region: CASSLFRGGGNEQYF. The CDR3 region has the DNA TGTGCCAGCAGCTTATTTCGGGGGGGAGGGAACGAGCAGTACTTC.

This chain links TRBV5-1 with TRBJ2-1, with D possibly TRBD1 on 5 matching bases. Trimming shortened V by 0 bases and J by 8 bases, and 18 bases separated the two germline ends. Germline lookup yields CDR1 SGHRS and CDR2 YFSETQ. The CDR3 extends over 16 amino acids. Here the CDR3 DNA reads TGCGCCAGCAGCTTGGTCGGGTTTGTACAGGCGGATGAGCAGTTCTTC. It is translated as CASSLVGFVQADEQFF.

The chain uses TRBV10-1 and TRBJ2-2; D may be TRBD1 or TRBD2 (7 bases each). Germline V gene data show CDR1 as WNHNN and CDR2 as SYGVQD (reference sequence). This CDR3 region has 17 residues. V was cut by 4 bases and J by 4 bases, with 19 bases left in between. The CDR3 reads CASSVNRGGSGTGELFF. The DNA of the CDR3 is TGCGCCAGCAGTGTAAACAGGGGAGGGTCCGGCACCGGGGAGCTGTTTTTT.

The chain has TRBV6-6 and TRBJ2-7; 8 bases agree with TRBD1. Germline CDR1 MNHNY, CDR2 SVGAGI (reference sequence). Trimming at V came to 5 bases and at J to 4 bases, leaving 13 bases not matched to a gene. This CDR3 has 16 residues. The CDR3 DNA is TGTGCCAGCAGTAAGGAGAACAGGGGGACTTGGTACGAGCAGTACTTC. Translation gives CASSKENRGTWYEQYF.

The V gene is TRBV7-8, the J gene TRBJ2-2; D not resolved. The V end was cut by 4 bases, the J end by 1 base, with 10 bases between. The CDR3 contains 15 residues. Germline V gene lookup returns CDR1 SGHVS and CDR2 FQNEAQ. In DNA form, the CDR3 reads TGTGCCAGCAGCTATCGTTCCAGGAACACCGGGGAGCTGTTTTTT. Translation: CASSYRSRNTGELFF. Complete variable domain (other parts from reference TRBV7-8 and TRBJ2-2): GAGVSQSPRYKVAKRGQDVALRCDPISGHVSLFWYQQALGQGPEFLTYFQNEAQLDKSGLPSDRFFAERPEGSVSTLKIQRTQQEDSAVYLCASSYRSRNTGELFFGEGSRLTVL.

This clone has a single count. The rearrangement joins TRBV30 to TRBJ2-7; 8 nucleotides agree with TRBD1. Trimming cost V 8 bases and J 7 bases; bases outside gene matches: 13. Germline CDR1 reads GTSNPN; CDR2 reads SVGIG (reference sequence). The CDR3 extends over 13 amino acids. The CDR3 region is CALRRTGIREQYF. The CDR3 bases are TGTGCCCTCAGAAGGACAGGGATTAGAGAGCAGTACTTC. The variable domain in full, with the rest retrieved from reference TRBV30 and TRBJ2-7, is SQTIHQWPATLVQPVGSPLSLECTVEGTSNPNLYWYRQAAGRGLQLLFYSVGIGQISSEVPQNLSASRPQDRQFILSSKKLLLSDSGFYLCALRRTGIREQYFGPGTRLTVT.

The chain couples TRBV5-6 to TRBJ2-1; D gene uncertain. There are 15 residues in the CDR3. V lost 1 base, J lost 0 bases, and 8 bases lay in between. Germline V lookup: CDR1 SGHDT, CDR2 YYEEEE. The CDR3 sequence: CASSLRPDSYNEQFF. CDR3 nucleotides: TGTGCCAGCAGCTTGAGGCCAGACTCCTACAATGAGCAGTTCTTC.

This chain links TRBV27 with TRBJ2-7, with TRBD1 matching over 8 bases. Germline CDR1 is MNHEY and CDR2 is SMNVEV (reference sequence). After removal of 10 bases from V and 2 bases from J, the junction contained 4 bases not matched to a gene. The CDR3 sequence is 12 residues long. The CDR3 nucleotides are TGTGCCATCGGGACAGGAGCCTACGAGCAGTACTTC. This codes for CAIGTGAYEQYF.

The chain carries TRBV3-1 (or the pseudogene TRBV3-2) and TRBJ1-5, with a possible D match to TRBD1 (5 bases). Germline V CDR1 and CDR2: LGHDT, YNNKEL (reference sequence). This CDR3 region has 16 residues. Deletions cut 4 bases from V and 0 bases from J, with 13 bases between. CDR3 residues: CASSLGLPHSNQPQHF. CDR3 nucleotide sequence: TGTGCCAGCAGCCTGGGACTCCCTCATAGCAATCAGCCCCAGCATTTT.

On this clone itself: The sample contains more than one DNA sequence encoding this CDR3. The chain joins TRBV6-5 to TRBJ1-1, with 7 bases fitting TRBD1. In germline, CDR1 is MNHEY, CDR2 SVGAGI. Unmatched junction bases numbered 3, after V lost 2 bases and J lost 3 bases. The CDR3 covers 14 residues. For the CDR3, the DNA is TGTGCCAGCAGTTACAGGGGGCGAGACACTGAAGCTTTCTTT. It codes for CASSYRGRDTEAFF.

This chain connects TRBV25-1 to TRBJ2-1; 7 positions agree with TRBD2. Germline V gene sequence: CDR1 MGHDK, CDR2 SYGVNS. With V trimmed by 2 bases and J by 5 bases, 9 bases remained unmatched. This CDR3 contains 16 residues. This CDR3 is CASSEPLPSGNNEQFF. As DNA, the CDR3 is TGTGCCAGCAGTGAACCCCTCCCTAGCGGCAACAATGAGCAGTTCTTC.

The chain is built from TRBV4-1 and TRBJ2-3; the D is unclear. This CDR3 region has 16 residues. The V end was cut by 4 bases, the J end by 0 bases, with 14 bases between. From germline, CDR1 is MGHRA and CDR2 YSYEKL. The CDR3 nucleotides are TGCGCCAGCAGCCCCCTAACCGGGCTGAGCACAGATACGCAGTATTTT. This sequence encodes CASSPLTGLSTDTQYF.

The V call is TRBV7-9, the J call TRBJ2-2, with D perhaps matching TRBD2 (6 bases). Per the germline V gene, CDR1 is SEHNR and CDR2 is FQNEAQ (reference sequence). This CDR3 contains 12 residues. Between the trimmed V and J ends, which lost 6 bases and 6 bases, there was a span of 8 bases. This CDR3 reads CASRPSAGELFF. DNA for the CDR3: TGTGCCAGCAGGCCTAGCGCCGGGGAGCTGTTTTTT.

V and J are TRBV5-8 and TRBJ2-1; D might be TRBD1 (6 bases). The V end was cut by 4 bases, the J end by 2 bases, with 16 bases between. The CDR3 extends over 16 amino acids. Looked up from germline, CDR1 is SGHTS and CDR2 is YDEGEE. The DNA for the CDR3 is TGTGCCAGCAGCACCTCAGGGGATAGTACCTACAATGAGCAGTTCTTC. This codes for CASSTSGDSTYNEQFF. The full variable domain, rest sourced from reference TRBV5-8 and TRBJ2-1, is EAGVTQSPTHLIKTRGQQATLRCSPISGHTSVYWYQQALGLGLQFLLWYDEGEERNRGNFPPRFSGRQFPNYSSELNVNALELEDSALYLCASSTSGDSTYNEQFFGPGTRLTVL.

Only a few counts were recorded for this clone. The rearrangement uses TRBV4-3 and TRBJ1-2; D call uncertain. V lost 0 bases and J lost 4, with 9 bases in between. The CDR3 has 14 residues. The germline V gene encodes CDR1 LGHNA and CDR2 YSLEER. CDR3 coding DNA: TGCGCCAGCAGCCAAGAAGAAGGGCTCTATGGCTACACCTTC. Its protein product is CASSQEEGLYGYTF.

V and J are TRBV28 and TRBJ1-5; 9 nucleotides agree with TRBD1. Germline CDR1 is MDHEN and CDR2 is SYDVKM. With V trimmed by 6 bases and J by 2 bases, 11 bases remained unmatched. The CDR3 is made up of 17 amino acids. Here the CDR3 DNA reads TGTGCCAGCAGCCCTCCTTCTGACAGGGGGGGCAATCAGCCCCAGCATTTT. Its protein is CASSPPSDRGGNQPQHF.

The J gene is TRBJ2-1, the V gene TRBV18; 11 positions match TRBD1. There are 15 residues in the CDR3. Per the germline V gene, CDR1 is KGHSH and CDR2 is LQKENI. The ends lost 6 bases at V and 10 bases at J; junction bases unmatched: 11. The CDR3 sequence is CASSVPGQGGREQFF. DNA of the CDR3: TGTGCCAGCTCTGTTCCGGGACAGGGGGGCCGGGAGCAGTTCTTC.

This sequence joins TRBV14 and TRBJ1-1, with 7 bases that match TRBD1. J gave up 0 bases and V 2 bases, and 6 bases lay outside the gene matches. CDR3 length equals 16 residues. Germline loops: CDR1 SGHDN, CDR2 FVKESK. The CDR3 region has the DNA TGTGCCAGCAGCCAATGGACAGGACACATGAACACTGAAGCTTTCTTT. It yields the protein CASSQWTGHMNTEAFF.

The chain is built from TRBV28 and TRBJ2-4; D uncertain. The CDR3 has 13 residues. CDR1 is MDHEN and CDR2 is SYDVKM in the germline V gene. The V end lost 3 bases, the J end lost 0 bases, and 3 bases lay between the germline ends. CDR3 sequence: CASSLIAKNIQYF. For the CDR3, the DNA is TGTGCCAGCAGTTTGATAGCCAAAAACATTCAGTACTTC. The whole variable domain, remainder taken from reference TRBV28 and TRBJ2-4, is DVKVTQSSRYLVKRTGEKVFLECVQDMDHENMFWYRQDPGLGLRLIYFSYDVKMKEKGDIPEGYSVSREKKERFSLILESASTNQTSMYLCASSLIAKNIQYFGAGTRLSVL.

The table lists this clone with a count of one. The chain couples TRBV4-2 to TRBJ2-3; D is unclear. V lost 0 bases, J lost 3 bases, and 4 bases lay in between. This CDR3 spans 13 amino acids. CDR1 is LGHNA, CDR2 YNFKEQ, per germline. The DNA of the CDR3 is TGTGCCAGCAGCCAAGATCTTACAGATACGCAGTATTTT. It translates to CASSQDLTDTQYF.

The rearrangement uses TRBV5-1 and TRBJ2-7; no clear D gene. CDR1 and CDR2 (germline): SGHRS, YFSETQ. This CDR3 has 13 amino acids. V was shortened by 0 bases and J by 5 bases, with 9 bases between the two germline ends. CDR3 sequence reads: CASSLVGLNEQYF. The DNA of the CDR3 is TGCGCCAGCAGCTTGGTGGGCTTGAACGAGCAGTACTTC.

This chain uses TRBV25-1 with TRBJ1-1, with D perhaps TRBD1 (5 bases). Trimming stripped 4 bases from V and 4 bases from J, with 10 bases between. This CDR3 region has 13 residues. Germline CDR1 and CDR2: MGHDK and SYGVNS. In nucleotides, the CDR3 is TGTGCCAGCAGTGCAGACAGCCTCACTGAAGCTTTCTTT. It yields the protein CASSADSLTEAFF.

This rearrangement joins TRBV10-2 to TRBJ2-7; TRBD2 matches 7 bases. The J segment lost 0 bases and the V segment lost 3 bases, leaving 5 bases of the junction unmatched. The CDR3 has 15 residues. Germline V gives CDR1 WSHSY, CDR2 SAAADI. The CDR3 sequence: CASSDPSGTSYEQYF. The CDR3 region has the DNA TGCGCCAGCAGTGACCCTAGCGGTACCTCCTACGAGCAGTACTTC.

V and J are TRBV5-1 and TRBJ2-1; 13 bases are a match to TRBD2. After removal of 5 bases from V and 8 bases from J, the junction contained 10 bases not matched to a gene. CDR1 is SGHRS, CDR2 YFSETQ, per germline. The CDR3 totals 16 residues. CDR3 bases: TGCGCCAGCAGAAAAGGGACTAGCGGGATGTTTGATGAGCAGTTCTTC. Its protein product is CASRKGTSGMFDEQFF.

Concerning this clone: Compared with germline, one end of the junction differs, possibly owing to a read error. The rearrangement links TRBV25-1 to TRBJ2-3; no reliable D call. CDR1 is MGHDK and CDR2 is SYGVNS in the germline V gene. The CDR3 sequence is 13 residues long. For the CDR3, the DNA is TGTGCCAGCAGTGGCCCGAGCAGAGATACGCAGTATTTT. It translates to CASSGPSRDTQYF. The full variable domain, its missing parts supplied by reference TRBV25-1 and TRBJ2-3, is EADIYQTPRYLVIGTGKKITLECSQTMGHDKMYWYQQDPGMELHLIHYSYGVNSTEKGDLSSESTVSRIRTEHFPLTLESARPSHTSQYLCASSGPSRDTQYFGPGTRLTVL.

The V and J genes are TRBV11-3 and TRBJ2-1, with D maybe TRBD2 (5 bases). This CDR3 region has 16 residues. CDR1 SGHNT and CDR2 YENEEA come from the germline V gene. V gave up 6 bases and J gave up 0 bases, with 15 bases separating them. The CDR3 sequence is CASSPFSGSSYNEQFF. The CDR3 coding sequence is TGTGCCAGCAGTCCCTTTTCGGGGAGCTCCTACAATGAGCAGTTCTTC.

The rearrangement uses TRBV6-5 and TRBJ1-4, with D possibly matching TRBD1 (5 bases). The CDR3 loop spans 14 amino acids. The germline gives CDR1 MNHEY, CDR2 SVGAGI. V dropped 3 bases and J dropped 7 bases, with 12 bases sitting between them. CDR3 loop: CASSYEGRGEKLFF. CDR3 bases: TGTGCCAGCAGTTATGAAGGGAGGGGTGAAAAACTGTTTTTT.